Listed below are T cell receptor beta chains from one sample, sequenced in a study of T-cell memory formation after mild COVID-19. TCRdb redid the calling of the 5' RACE reads with MiXCR, one entry per CDR3 protein. The sample lists more than 150,000 distinct CDR3 sequences, 9.5% to 13% occurring once. Sequencing was carried out using PBMCs or a T cell subset sorted from them (not recorded which). These receptors originate from a man aged 18-30 years who had mild COVID-19 (a few samples of this study predate the infection). Cell type and time point are not known. The conserved cysteine and the conserved F or W are not part of the CDR3 here. Clone sizes are given selectively: once, few, many, or a class where the clone is expanded.

V: TRBV20-1; J: TRBJ2-2; size: few; CDR3: SAREPGRDTGELF
V: TRBV21-1; J: TRBJ1-5; size: few; CDR3: ASKGAGQPQH
V: TRBV6-5; J: TRBJ1-2; size: .; CDR3: ASSVEGRLRGYT
V: TRBV10-3; J: TRBJ1-2; size: few; CDR3: AISDGTGDYGYT
V: TRBV5-1; J: TRBJ1-2; size: few; CDR3: ASSFLTGVDGYT
V: TRBV6-2/TRBV6-3; J: TRBJ2-5; size: .; CDR3: ASSYSTGRQETQY
V: TRBV20-1; J: TRBJ1-5; size: few; CDR3: SARSAGSNQPQH
V: TRBV20-1; J: TRBJ2-2; size: .; CDR3: SASDTNTGELF
V: TRBV12-3/TRBV12-4; J: TRBJ2-7; size: .; CDR3: ASRPGQGTGEQY
V: TRBV2; J: TRBJ1-2; size: few; CDR3: ASSEPESARGGYT
V: TRBV9; J: TRBJ1-2; size: .; CDR3: ASSVLDRVYGYT
V: TRBV18; J: TRBJ1-1; size: .; CDR3: ASSQRQDSRTHTAF
V: TRBV4-2; J: TRBJ2-5; size: .; CDR3: ASSQDWAGGQETQY
V: TRBV6-5; J: TRBJ2-7; size: .; CDR3: ASSPTGIPAYEQY
V: TRBV10-3; J: TRBJ2-6; size: few; CDR3: AISEFAGANVLT
V: TRBV5-1; J: TRBJ2-5; size: .; CDR3: ASSGRWGETQY
V: TRBV20-1; J: TRBJ2-1; size: few; CDR3: SAPKAGNEQF
V: TRBV10-1; J: TRBJ1-1; size: few; CDR3: ASSSGASRNEAF
V: TRBV12-5; J: TRBJ2-3; size: few; CDR3: ASGFQGWDTQY
V: TRBV7-9; J: TRBJ2-5; size: many; CDR3: ASSWTQETQY
V: TRBV5-1; J: TRBJ2-5; size: few; CDR3: ASSPAAAGAQETQY
V: TRBV5-1; J: TRBJ2-3; size: many; CDR3: ASSLGGMTDTQY
V: TRBV10-3; J: TRBJ2-4; size: few; CDR3: AISEPGRNIQY
V: TRBV20-1; J: TRBJ2-1; size: .; CDR3: SAAPGLAYNEQF
V: TRBV27; J: TRBJ1-2; size: .; CDR3: ASSFSPGGVYGYT
V: TRBV24-1; J: TRBJ1-1; size: .; CDR3: ATSERQGTEAF
V: TRBV7-9; J: TRBJ2-5; size: .; CDR3: ASSLFNWRTVIEETQY
V: TRBV5-1; J: TRBJ1-1; size: many; CDR3: ASDTGQADTEAF
V: TRBV7-9; J: TRBJ2-5; size: many; CDR3: ASKGTVYQETQY
V: TRBV9; J: TRBJ2-3; size: few; CDR3: ASSANPLVADTQY
V: TRBV5-1; J: TRBJ2-7; size: .; CDR3: ASRSAEGPYEQY
V: TRBV7-9; J: TRBJ1-6; size: few; CDR3: ASSPRGGYNSPLH
V: TRBV6-1; J: TRBJ2-5; size: few; CDR3: ASRQQREETQY
V: TRBV6-5; J: TRBJ2-5; size: few; CDR3: ASKQSETQY
V: TRBV7-2; J: TRBJ2-2; size: .; CDR3: ASSRQPNTGELF
V: TRBV6-2/TRBV6-3; J: TRBJ2-7; size: few; CDR3: ASGHESSYEQY
V: TRBV15; J: TRBJ2-7; size: few; CDR3: ATSTDPGPYEQY
V: TRBV4-2; J: TRBJ2-7; size: few; CDR3: ASSQDPFYEQY
V: TRBV30; J: TRBJ2-3; size: many; CDR3: AWSVGGDTQY
V: TRBV5-4; J: TRBJ2-1; size: few; CDR3: ASSLARTGGHNEQF
V: TRBV30; J: TRBJ2-5; size: many; CDR3: AWSVDSYYQETQY
V: TRBV5-5; J: TRBJ2-5; size: few; CDR3: ASSLGLGTQETQY
V: TRBV7-2; J: TRBJ1-6; size: few; CDR3: ASSFLQTLH
V: TRBV7-2; J: TRBJ2-4; size: many; CDR3: ASSLATGINIQY
V: TRBV10-1; J: TRBJ2-5; size: .; CDR3: ASSESASGDQETQY
V: TRBV4-3; J: TRBJ1-4; size: few; CDR3: ASSQDGPEKLF
V: TRBV18; J: TRBJ1-1; size: .; CDR3: ATRGDTEAF
V: TRBV2; J: TRBJ1-1; size: .; CDR3: ASSLGPRPPTAF
V: TRBV7-2; J: TRBJ1-2; size: few; CDR3: ASSLIRTGWGYT
V: TRBV5-1; J: TRBJ2-3; size: few; CDR3: ASSLRGTSTDTQY
V: TRBV12-3/TRBV12-4; J: TRBJ1-6; size: .; CDR3: ASSPGQGLYSPLH
V: TRBV29-1; J: TRBJ1-1; size: .; CDR3: SVPGQALNTEAF